This T cell receptor (beta chain) originates from a study of control samples from healthy donors and cancer patients. V dropped 4 bases and J dropped 5 bases, with 23 bases sitting between them. CDR3 length: 17 residues. Germline values: CDR1 SGHDN, CDR2 FVKESK. Here immunoSEQ multiplex PCR was the method, and the copy in TCRdb shows in-frame clones only, minus some. The data show around 110,000 clones, 88% seen once. This TCR was sampled from a woman aged 65 to 85 in good health. This chain links TRBV14 with TRBJ1-1; the D gene is possibly TRBD1 (6 bases). Sequenced input: blood. CDR3 protein: CASSPIHGGPRGTEAFF. The CDR3 DNA sequence: TGTGCCAGCAGCCCCATACATGGGGGGCCCAGGGGAACTGAAGCTTTCTTT.